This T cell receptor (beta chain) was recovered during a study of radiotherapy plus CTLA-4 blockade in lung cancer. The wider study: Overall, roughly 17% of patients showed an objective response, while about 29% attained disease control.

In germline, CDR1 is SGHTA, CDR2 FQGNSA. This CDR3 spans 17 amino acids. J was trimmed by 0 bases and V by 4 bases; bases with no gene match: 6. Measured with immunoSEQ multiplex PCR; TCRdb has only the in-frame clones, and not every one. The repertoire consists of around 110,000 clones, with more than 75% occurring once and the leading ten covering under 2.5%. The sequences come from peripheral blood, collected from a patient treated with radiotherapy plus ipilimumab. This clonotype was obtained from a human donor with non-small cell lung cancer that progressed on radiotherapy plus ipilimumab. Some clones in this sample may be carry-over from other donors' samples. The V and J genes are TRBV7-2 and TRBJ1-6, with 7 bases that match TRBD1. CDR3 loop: CASSSDRPSSYNSPLHF. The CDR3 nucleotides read TGTGCCAGCAGCTCGGACAGGCCGAGCTCCTATAATTCACCCCTCCACTTT.